Presented here are 29 T cell receptor beta chains from one specimen sequenced in a study of blood T cell repertoires in COVID-19. Data came from immunoSEQ multiplex PCR; TCRdb stores just in-frame clones and leaves some out. There are roughly 9,900 clones in the sample; around 80% occur only once, and over 35% lies in the top ten. Sequencing was performed on peripheral blood. All receptors derive from a human donor in a cohort sampled during active COVID-19.

The genes are TRBV18 and TRBJ1-1; no definite D call. The CDR3 length is 14 residues. CDR1 KGHSH and CDR2 LQKENI come from the germline V gene. The V end was cut by 3 bases, the J end by 1 base, with 9 bases between. CDR3 DNA sequence: TGTGCCAGCTCACCCCGGGCGGGGAACACTGAAGCTTTCTTT. Its protein product is CASSPRAGNTEAFF.

This rearrangement joins TRBV3-1 (or the pseudogene TRBV3-2) to TRBJ1-2, with TRBD1 matching 7 bases. This CDR3 has 14 residues. With V trimmed by 0 bases and J by 7 bases, 5 bases remained unmatched. Germline V gene data show CDR1 as LGHDT and CDR2 as YNNKEL (reference sequence). In DNA form, the CDR3 reads TGTGCCAGCAGCCAAGACAGGGGGAAGGGTGGCTACACCTTC. It yields the protein CASSQDRGKGGYTF.

This sequence joins TRBV6-1 and TRBJ1-1; a possible D gene is TRBD1 (5 bases). Germline values: CDR1 MNHNS, CDR2 SASEGT. Trimming took 3 bases from V and 3 from J, leaving 14 bases between them. This CDR3 has 15 amino acids. The CDR3 loop reads CASSDDWRGHTEAFF. CDR3 coding DNA: TGTGCCAGCAGTGACGACTGGAGGGGCCACACTGAAGCTTTCTTT.

The rearrangement joins TRBV2 to TRBJ1-2, with D tentatively TRBD1 (6 bases). The CDR3 runs 14 residues. Trimming took 5 bases from V and 0 from J, leaving 10 bases between them. Germline V gene lookup returns CDR1 SNHLY and CDR2 FYNNEI. CDR3 DNA: TGTGCCAGCAGTCGTGGACAGCCTAACTATGGCTACACCTTC. It is translated as CASSRGQPNYGYTF.

This clone has only a few counts. The rearrangement uses TRBV6-5 and TRBJ2-6, with D tentatively TRBD1 (6 bases). In germline, CDR1 is MNHEY, CDR2 SVGAGI. CDR3 length: 15 amino acids. The ends were cut back, 4 bases at V and 2 bases at J, with 9 bases in the middle. The CDR3 spells CASSFRGAGANVLTF. In DNA form, the CDR3 reads TGTGCCAGCAGTTTCAGGGGAGCTGGGGCCAACGTCCTGACTTTC.

The V and J genes are TRBV28 and TRBJ2-7, with a possible D match to TRBD2 (6 bases). The V end lost 5 bases, the J end lost 3 bases, and 17 bases lay between the germline ends. CDR1 is MDHEN and CDR2 is SYDVKM in the germline V gene. CDR3 length equals 15 residues. CDR3 DNA: TGTGCCAGCAGTACTACCGGGACTGTTAACTACGAGCAGTACTTC. This translates into CASSTTGTVNYEQYF.

The chain has TRBV3-1 (or the pseudogene TRBV3-2) and TRBJ2-5; D perhaps matches TRBD1 (7 bases). CDR1 and CDR2 (germline): LGHDT, YNNKEL (reference sequence). The CDR3 consists of 15 residues. The ends were cut back, 2 bases at V and 5 bases at J, with 15 bases in the middle. The CDR3 DNA follows: TGTGCCAGCAGCCAAATAATCAGGGGGAGGGAGACCCAGTACTTC. Protein: CASSQIIRGRETQYF.

This chain joins TRBV29-1 and TRBJ2-1; 9 bases map to TRBD1. V shed 7 bases, J shed 8 bases, and the junction held 24 bases outside the gene matches. This CDR3 is built from 18 residues. Germline CDR1 is SQVTM and CDR2 is ANQGSEA. CDR3: CSALPYLISGQGLDEQFF. The CDR3 region has the DNA TGCAGCGCGTTACCCTATCTTATCTCTGGACAGGGGCTCGATGAGCAGTTCTTC.

This chain links TRBV27 with TRBJ2-2; 8 nucleotides line up with TRBD1. The germline gives CDR1 MNHEY, CDR2 SMNVEV (reference sequence). J lost 7 bases, V lost 3 bases, and 7 bases had no gene match. The CDR3 extends over 15 amino acids. CDR3 DNA sequence: TGTGCCAGCAGTTTCGGCGGACAGGGAGACGGGGAGCTGTTTTTT. Translation: CASSFGGQGDGELFF.

This clone was counted between two and nine times. J is TRBJ1-6 and V is TRBV5-4, with D unresolved. In germline, CDR1 is SGHNT, CDR2 YYREEE (reference sequence). CDR3 length equals 15 residues. The germline V and J ends were trimmed by 1 base and 6 bases, with 11 bases remaining between them. The CDR3 coding sequence is TGTGCCAGCAGCTTGTTTCCAGAAAGTAATTCACCCCTCCACTTT. Protein sequence: CASSLFPESNSPLHF.

This clone was observed a single time. This chain links TRBV7-8 with TRBJ2-7; TRBD2 matches at 10 bases. Germline V gene sequence: CDR1 SGHVS, CDR2 FQNEAQ. CDR3 length: 14 amino acids. V shed 5 bases and J 5 bases; nucleotides not matched to a gene: 6. The CDR3 DNA is TGTGCCAGCAGCAAGCTAGCGGGGGTTCACGAGCAGTACTTC. This sequence encodes CASSKLAGVHEQYF.

This clone has just one count. The chain is built from TRBV9 and TRBJ1-4; 9 bases are a match to TRBD1. Per the germline V gene, CDR1 is SGDLS and CDR2 is YYNGEE. J was trimmed by 3 bases and V by 3 bases; bases with no gene match: 9. The CDR3 totals 17 residues. The CDR3 here is CASSATGTGYSNEKLFF. In DNA, the CDR3 is TGTGCCAGCAGCGCAACCGGGACAGGGTACTCTAATGAAAAACTGTTTTTT.

V gene TRBV5-1 combines with J gene TRBJ2-3; 9 bases line up with TRBD2. Trimming took 2 bases from V and 4 from J; bases not matched to a gene: 11. Germline CDR1 and CDR2: SGHRS and YFSETQ. The CDR3 is made up of 17 amino acids. The CDR3 nucleotides are TGCGCCAGCAGCTTCATGAATAGCGGGGGCCGCCCAGATACGCAGTATTTT. As protein: CASSFMNSGGRPDTQYF.

The gene calls are TRBV19 and TRBJ2-7; 7 bases line up with TRBD1. The CDR3 sequence is 14 residues long. Germline CDR1 reads LNHDA; CDR2 reads SQIVND (reference sequence). J gave up 2 bases and V 4 bases, and 5 bases lay outside the gene matches. DNA for the CDR3: TGTGCCAGTAGTAGGGGACAGAGTACCTACGAGCAGTACTTC. It encodes CASSRGQSTYEQYF.

The gene calls are TRBV19 and TRBJ1-5; 7 bases map to TRBD1. Trimming cost V 6 bases and J 5 bases; bases outside gene matches: 4. This CDR3 spans 13 amino acids. The germline gives CDR1 LNHDA, CDR2 SQIVND (reference sequence). Written as DNA, the CDR3 is TGTGCCAGTAGCATTACAGGGGATCAGCCCCAGCATTTT. Its protein product is CASSITGDQPQHF. The whole variable domain, filled in from reference TRBV19 and TRBJ1-5, reads DGGITQSPKYLFRKEGQNVTLSCEQNLNHDAMYWYRQDPGQGLRLIYYSQIVNDFQKGDIAEGYSVSREKKESFPLTVTSAQKNPTAFYLCASSITGDQPQHFGDGTRLSIL.

This clone was picked up a small number of times. The chain uses TRBV5-8 and TRBJ2-7; no reliable D call. Trimming took 2 bases from V and 3 from J, leaving 6 bases between them. The germline V gene encodes CDR1 SGHTS and CDR2 YDEGEE. CDR3 length: 12 amino acids. CDR3 loop: CASSLVHYEQYF. As DNA, the CDR3 is TGTGCCAGCAGCTTAGTACACTACGAGCAGTACTTC.

V is TRBV19 and J is TRBJ1-1; possible D gene TRBD1, 5 bases. V was pared by 4 bases and J by 2 bases, with 14 bases between. Per germline, CDR1 LNHDA and CDR2 SQIVND (reference sequence). This CDR3 region has 15 residues. CDR3 sequence reads: CASSTKGQGNTEAFF. The CDR3 DNA follows: TGTGCCAGTAGTACAAAAGGCCAGGGCAACACTGAAGCTTTCTTT.

This clone was counted between two and nine times. The V call is TRBV14, the J call TRBJ1-1, with no clear D. Germline V gene data show CDR1 as SGHDN and CDR2 as FVKESK. Trimming left V 0 bases short and J 7 bases short, with 12 bases between. The CDR3 spans 14 residues. CDR3: CASSQDFPTSEAFF. The DNA for the CDR3 is TGTGCCAGCAGCCAAGATTTCCCCACAAGTGAAGCTTTCTTT.

The rearrangement links TRBV1 to TRBJ1-1; the table calls TRBD1, which could not be checked here. TRBV1 is designated a pseudogene. CDR3 length equals 16 residues. The CDR3 coding sequence is TGCACCAGCAGCCTAAGACAGACTTATATGAACACTGAAGCTTTCTTT. Protein product: CTSSLRQTYMNTEAFF.

V gene TRBV19 combines with J gene TRBJ2-3; a possible D gene is TRBD1 (6 bases). Germline CDR1 LNHDA, CDR2 SQIVND (reference sequence). The CDR3 is 13 amino acids. Trimming removed 7 bases from V and 1 base from J, with 9 bases in between. The chain's CDR3 is CASTGVRTDTQYF. The CDR3 DNA is TGTGCCAGTACAGGGGTCCGCACAGATACGCAGTATTTT. Supplemented by reference TRBV19 and TRBJ2-3, the full variable domain reads DGGITQSPKYLFRKEGQNVTLSCEQNLNHDAMYWYRQDPGQGLRLIYYSQIVNDFQKGDIAEGYSVSREKKESFPLTVTSAQKNPTAFYLCASTGVRTDTQYFGPGTRLTVL.

The rearrangement uses TRBV5-1 and TRBJ2-3; 14 bases are a match to TRBD2. CDR1 SGHRS and CDR2 YFSETQ come from the germline V gene. The ends lost 4 bases at V and 4 bases at J; junction bases unmatched: 8. This CDR3 spans 17 amino acids. CDR3 region: CASSPQTSGGASDTQYF. For the CDR3, the DNA is TGCGCCAGCAGCCCCCAGACTAGCGGGGGGGCTTCAGATACGCAGTATTTT.

The genes are TRBV30 and TRBJ1-5; no clear D gene. V was pared by 1 base and J by 2 bases, with 15 bases between. The V gene's germline CDR1 is GTSNPN and CDR2 SVGIG (reference sequence). This CDR3 has 16 residues. DNA of the CDR3: TGTGCCTGGAGTGCGTCCCCCCCGCGGCGCAATCAGCCCCAGCATTTT. Residues: CAWSASPPRRNQPQHF.

The genes are TRBV12-5 and TRBJ1-4; TRBD1 matches 9 bases. The V and J ends lost 6 bases and 8 bases, in that order; junction bases with no gene match: 7. Germline V gene sequence: CDR1 LGHNT, CDR2 FRNRAP. This CDR3 spans 14 amino acids. The CDR3 sequence: CASGRGQGIEKLFF. As DNA, the CDR3 is TGTGCTAGTGGCCGGGGACAGGGAATCGAAAAACTGTTTTTT. Full variable domain (rest looked up from reference TRBV12-5 and TRBJ1-4): DARVTQTPRHKVTEMGQEVTMRCQPILGHNTVFWYRQTMMQGLELLAYFRNRAPLDDSGMPKDRFSAEMPDATLATLKIQPSEPRDSAVYFCASGRGQGIEKLFFGSGTQLSVL.

The chain recombines TRBV6-5 with TRBJ1-2; TRBD1 agrees at 8 bases. Germline V gene data show CDR1 as MNHEY and CDR2 as SVGAGI. J was trimmed by 3 bases and V by 7 bases; bases with no gene match: 4. The CDR3 has 13 amino acids. The chain's CDR3 is CASIETGDYGYTF. CDR3 bases: TGTGCCAGCATAGAGACAGGGGACTATGGCTACACCTTC.

The V call is TRBV24-1, the J call TRBJ2-3; 9 positions match TRBD2. The V segment lost 2 bases and the J segment 11 bases; nucleotides outside the gene matches: 10. Germline V CDR1 and CDR2: KGHDR, SFDVKD. CDR3 length: 15 residues. The CDR3 region is CATSDSAGGPDKQYF. The CDR3 bases are TGTGCCACCAGTGATTCCGCGGGGGGGCCTGACAAGCAGTATTTT.

The chain is built from TRBV6-2 or TRBV6-3 and TRBJ1-5; TRBD1 matches 10 bases. Per the germline V gene, CDR1 is MNHEY and CDR2 is SVGEGT. The V segment lost 0 bases and the J segment 1 base; nucleotides outside the gene matches: 15. The CDR3 extends over 21 amino acids. The DNA of the CDR3 is TGTGCCAGCAGTTACTCGAGGTTGAGGACAGGGGGAACGGGCAGCAATCAGCCCCAGCATTTT. Translating gives CASSYSRLRTGGTGSNQPQHF.

The chain links TRBV2 to TRBJ2-2, with 9 bases that match TRBD1. With 7 bases clipped from V and 9 bases from J, the junction kept 6 bases outside the gene matches. The CDR3 has 13 amino acids. CDR1 is SNHLY and CDR2 is FYNNEI in the germline V gene. For the CDR3, the DNA is TGTGCCAGCATCCCCGACAGGGGGTGGGAGCTGTTTTTT. Encoded protein: CASIPDRGWELFF.

The chain links TRBV7-2 to TRBJ1-3; D is unclear. The V end was cut by 3 bases, the J end by 0 bases, with 3 bases between. The CDR3 covers 13 residues. Germline V lookup: CDR1 SGHTA, CDR2 FQGNSA. The CDR3 sequence is CASSLYSGNTIYF. CDR3 DNA: TGTGCCAGCAGCTTGTACTCTGGAAACACCATATATTTT.

The genes are TRBV30 and TRBJ1-3, with D possibly matching TRBD1 (5 bases). The germline V and J ends were trimmed by 5 bases and 2 bases, with 10 bases remaining between them. The germline CDR1 and CDR2 sequences are GTSNPN and SVGIG (reference sequence). CDR3 size: 13 residues. The CDR3 reads CAWDSLTGNTIYF. The CDR3 bases are TGTGCCTGGGACAGTTTGACTGGAAACACCATATATTTT.